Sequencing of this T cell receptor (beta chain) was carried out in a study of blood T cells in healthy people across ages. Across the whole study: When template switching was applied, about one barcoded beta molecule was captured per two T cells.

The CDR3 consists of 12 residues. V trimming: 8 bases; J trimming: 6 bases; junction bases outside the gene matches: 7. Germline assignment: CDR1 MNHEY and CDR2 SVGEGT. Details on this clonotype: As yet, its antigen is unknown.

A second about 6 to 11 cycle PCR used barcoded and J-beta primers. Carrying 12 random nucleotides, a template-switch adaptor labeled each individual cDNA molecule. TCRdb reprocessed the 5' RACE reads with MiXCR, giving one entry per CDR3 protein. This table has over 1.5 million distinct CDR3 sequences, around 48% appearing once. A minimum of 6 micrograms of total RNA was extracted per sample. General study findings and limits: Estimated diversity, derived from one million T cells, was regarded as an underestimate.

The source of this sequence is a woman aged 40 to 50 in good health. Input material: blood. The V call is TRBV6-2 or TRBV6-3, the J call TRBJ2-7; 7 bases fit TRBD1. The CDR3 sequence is CASFGTAREQYF. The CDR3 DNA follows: TGTGCCAGCTTCGGGACAGCCCGCGAGCAGTACTTC.